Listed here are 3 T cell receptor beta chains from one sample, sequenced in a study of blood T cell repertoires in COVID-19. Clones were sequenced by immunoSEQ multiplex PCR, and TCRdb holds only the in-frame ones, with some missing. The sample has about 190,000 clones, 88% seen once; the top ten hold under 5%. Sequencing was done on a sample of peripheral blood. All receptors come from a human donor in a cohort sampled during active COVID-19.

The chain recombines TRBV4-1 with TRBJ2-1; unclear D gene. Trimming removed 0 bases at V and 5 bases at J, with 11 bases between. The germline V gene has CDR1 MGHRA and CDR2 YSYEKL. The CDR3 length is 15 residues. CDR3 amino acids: CASSQEAVVNNEQFF. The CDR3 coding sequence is TGCGCCAGCAGCCAAGAGGCGGTAGTAAACAATGAGCAGTTCTTC.

The CDR3 coding sequence is TGCAGCGTTGAAGGGGACAGGAATCAGCCCCAGCATTTT. Amino acid sequence: CSVEGDRNQPQHF. The chain couples TRBV29-1 to TRBJ1-5; 8 bases align to TRBD1. V trimming: 1 base; J trimming: 4 bases; junction bases outside the gene matches: 0. This CDR3 is built from 13 residues. Germline loops: CDR1 SQVTM, CDR2 ANQGSEA.

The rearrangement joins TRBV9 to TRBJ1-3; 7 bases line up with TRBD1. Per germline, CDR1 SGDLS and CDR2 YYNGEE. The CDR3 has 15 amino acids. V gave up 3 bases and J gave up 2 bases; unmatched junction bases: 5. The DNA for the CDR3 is TGTGCCAGCAGCGCCCGGGACAGCCCTGGAAACACCATATATTTT. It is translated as CASSARDSPGNTIYF.